The 27 T cell receptor beta chains below were found in one sample sequenced in a study of PD-1 blockade in mismatch repair-deficient tumors. Their antigen targets remain unknown. Time point defined: roughly 10-day in vitro stimulation with candidate neoantigen peptide 7. TCRdb's table, derived via immunoSEQ multiplex PCR, lists solely in-frame clones and lacks some. The sample lists thousands of clones; 88% were seen once. The sequences come from cells cultured in vitro, collected from a patient treated with pembrolizumab. These receptors all come from an adult with mismatch repair-deficient cancer.

The chain couples TRBV5-4 to TRBJ2-1, with D possibly called TRBD1 or TRBD2 (7 bases each). The V and J ends lost 4 bases and 8 bases respectively, with 22 bases between them. The CDR3 sequence is 16 residues long. The germline gives CDR1 SGHNT, CDR2 YYREEE (reference sequence). CDR3 nucleotide sequence: TGTGCCAGCAGCCTGACCTCAGGGGGACGGGGGGATGAGCAGTTCTTC. Its protein product is CASSLTSGGRGDEQFF.

The chain uses TRBV28 and TRBJ2-1; 8 positions agree with TRBD2. This CDR3 contains 15 residues. The germline CDR1 and CDR2 sequences are MDHEN and SYDVKM. Trimming took 3 bases from V and 4 from J; bases not matched to a gene: 5. CDR3 nucleotide sequence: TGTGCCAGCAGTTTGGGTAGCGGGGTTTACAATGAGCAGTTCTTC. Protein sequence: CASSLGSGVYNEQFF.

The chain employs TRBV29-1 and TRBJ1-2; D might be TRBD1 (5 bases). Germline loops: CDR1 SQVTM, CDR2 ANQGSEA. This CDR3 is built from 12 residues. Trimming removed 5 bases from V and 2 bases from J, with 9 bases in between. In DNA form, the CDR3 reads TGCAGCGTTAAGCAGGGCAACTATGGCTACACCTTC. Protein: CSVKQGNYGYTF.

This clone was detected once. The CDR3 DNA reads as TGTGCCAGCAGCTTAGCGGGCGGCACCGGGGAGCTGTTTTTT. Protein: CASSLAGGTGELFF. The chain is built from TRBV7-8 and TRBJ2-2; D is ambiguous. From germline, CDR1 is SGHVS and CDR2 FQNEAQ. The CDR3 length is 14 residues. The V and J ends lost 0 bases and 4 bases respectively, with 6 bases between them.

This clone was recorded once. J is TRBJ1-1 and V is TRBV29-1, with D possibly TRBD1 on 6 matching bases. The CDR3 runs 14 residues. The germline V and J ends were trimmed by 3 bases and 4 bases, with 15 bases remaining between them. Germline lookup yields CDR1 SQVTM and CDR2 ANQGSEA. CDR3 amino acids: CSVEGGRDATEAFF. CDR3 DNA: TGCAGCGTTGAGGGGGGGCGCGACGCCACTGAAGCTTTCTTT. The full variable domain, rest sourced from reference TRBV29-1 and TRBJ1-1, is SAVISQKPSRDICQRGTSLTIQCQVDSQVTMMFWYRQQPGQSLTLIATANQGSEATYESGFVIDKFPISRPNLTFSTLTVSNMSPEDSSIYLCSVEGGRDATEAFFGQGTRLTVV.

This clone was detected once. The genes are TRBV10-3 and TRBJ2-5, with TRBD2 matching 8 bases. V lost 6 bases to trimming and J lost 0 bases; unmatched junction nucleotides: 3. This CDR3 contains 14 residues. Per germline, CDR1 ENHRY and CDR2 SYGVKD. CDR3 nucleotides: TGTGCCATCAGCCAACTAGCGGACCAAGAGACCCAGTACTTC. Translated: CAISQLADQETQYF.

This clone appeared once. CDR3 sequence (DNA): TGTGCCAGCAGTGGGGGGGCTAGCACAGATACGCAGTATTTT. This sequence encodes CASSGGASTDTQYF. The V call is TRBV2, the J call TRBJ2-3, with D possibly being TRBD1 or TRBD2 (6 bases each). Trimming took 4 bases from V and 0 from J, leaving 8 bases between them. Germline CDR1 and CDR2: SNHLY and FYNNEI. The CDR3 consists of 14 residues. Variable domain in full (rest from reference TRBV2 and TRBJ2-3): EPEVTQTPSHQVTQMGQEVILRCVPISNHLYFYWYRQILGQKVEFLVSFYNNEISEKSEIFDDQFSVERPDGSNFTLKIRSTKLEDSAMYFCASSGGASTDTQYFGPGTRLTVL.

Here the CDR3 reads CASSPQGLVTEAFF. As DNA, the CDR3 is TGTGCCAGCAGCCCACAGGGTTTGGTCACTGAAGCTTTCTTT. This chain links TRBV5-4 with TRBJ1-1; tentatively, D is TRBD1 (6 bases). Trimming took 4 bases from V and 4 from J, leaving 14 bases between them. The CDR3 is 14 amino acids. CDR1 and CDR2 from the germline V gene are SGHNT and YYREEE (reference sequence). Full variable domain (missing parts from reference TRBV5-4 and TRBJ1-1): ETGVTQSPTHLIKTRGQQVTLRCSSQSGHNTVSWYQQALGQGPQFIFQYYREEENGRGNFPPRFSGLQFPNYSSELNVNALELDDSALYLCASSPQGLVTEAFFGQGTRLTVV.

J is TRBJ2-1 and V is TRBV2; 12 bases align to TRBD2. Germline V lookup: CDR1 SNHLY, CDR2 FYNNEI. The CDR3 sequence is 14 residues long. The ends lost 5 bases at V and 6 bases at J; junction bases unmatched: 2. Here the CDR3 reads CASSSSGRVNEQFF. The CDR3 DNA is TGTGCCAGCAGTTCTAGCGGGAGGGTCAATGAGCAGTTCTTC. Full variable domain (missing parts from reference TRBV2 and TRBJ2-1): EPEVTQTPSHQVTQMGQEVILRCVPISNHLYFYWYRQILGQKVEFLVSFYNNEISEKSEIFDDQFSVERPDGSNFTLKIRSTKLEDSAMYFCASSSSGRVNEQFFGPGTRLTVL.

J is TRBJ2-3 and V is TRBV27; perhaps TRBD1 as D (6 bases). Germline V CDR1 and CDR2: MNHEY, SMNVEV (reference sequence). V was pared by 5 bases and J by 2 bases, with 11 bases between. The CDR3 contains 14 residues. CDR3 DNA: TGTGCCAGCAGTCCCCGACAGGCCACAGATACGCAGTATTTT. The encoded protein is CASSPRQATDTQYF.

This clone was observed a few times. This sequence joins TRBV4-1 and TRBJ1-2; no definite D call. Germline V CDR1 and CDR2: MGHRA, YSYEKL. The CDR3 covers 14 residues. V was cut by 0 bases and J by 4 bases, with 9 bases left in between. In DNA form, the CDR3 reads TGCGCCAGCAGCCAAGATCACCACCTCTATGGCTACACCTTC. Protein: CASSQDHHLYGYTF.

The chain combines TRBV27 with TRBJ2-7; 7 bases match TRBD1. The V segment lost 7 bases and the J segment 2 bases; nucleotides outside the gene matches: 11. Looked up from germline, CDR1 is MNHEY and CDR2 is SMNVEV (reference sequence). The CDR3 spans 15 residues. CDR3 loop: CASKLRQGSTYEQYF. In nucleotides, the CDR3 is TGTGCCAGCAAACTCCGACAGGGAAGCACCTACGAGCAGTACTTC.

The rearrangement uses TRBV12-5 and TRBJ2-1; tentatively, D is TRBD2 (5 bases). Trimming cost V 9 bases and J 5 bases, with 11 bases left between them. The CDR3 length is 12 residues. Germline CDR1 reads LGHNT; CDR2 reads FRNRAP. This CDR3 reads CASTGFNNEQFF. CDR3 nucleotides: TGTGCTAGCACGGGATTTAACAATGAGCAGTTCTTC.

This chain uses TRBV5-4 with TRBJ2-7; 8 bases agree with TRBD2. The V segment lost 0 bases and the J segment 4 bases; nucleotides outside the gene matches: 6. The germline V gene encodes CDR1 SGHNT and CDR2 YYREEE (reference sequence). This CDR3 contains 15 residues. CDR3 in DNA: TGTGCCAGCAGCTTGGAGCCGGGACTAGGATACGAGCAGTACTTC. This encodes CASSLEPGLGYEQYF.

This chain connects TRBV25-1 to TRBJ2-1; D unresolved. This CDR3 contains 12 residues. V was shortened by 3 bases and J by 5 bases, with 5 bases between the two germline ends. The V gene's germline CDR1 is MGHDK and CDR2 SYGVNS. The CDR3 bases are TGTGCCAGCAGTGATTGGGACAATGAGCAGTTCTTC. This encodes CASSDWDNEQFF.

CDR3 sequence reads: CASRRPQSSDTQYF. CDR3 coding DNA: TGTGCCAGCAGGCGACCGCAGTCGTCCGATACGCAGTATTTT. The chain couples TRBV6-6 to TRBJ2-3; D unresolved. Germline-derived CDR1 and CDR2 are MNHNY and SVGAGI (reference sequence). This CDR3 is built from 14 residues. V dropped 6 bases and J dropped 6 bases, with 16 bases sitting between them.

The V call is TRBV4-1, the J call TRBJ2-3, with D possibly matching TRBD2 (6 bases). The germline V gene has CDR1 MGHRA and CDR2 YSYEKL. CDR3 length: 15 amino acids. Trimming took 3 bases from V and 1 from J, leaving 11 bases between them. CDR3 coding DNA: TGCGCCAGCAGCCAGGATGCTAGCGGCACAGATACGCAGTATTTT. Translating it yields CASSQDASGTDTQYF.

The chain is built from TRBV28 and TRBJ2-1; D remains unclear. CDR3 length: 14 residues. V lost 10 bases and J lost 3, with 16 bases in between. Germline V gives CDR1 MDHEN, CDR2 SYDVKM. CDR3 residues: CAIKSGWGYNEQFF. In DNA, the CDR3 is TGTGCCATCAAATCAGGTTGGGGCTACAATGAGCAGTTCTTC.

This sequence joins TRBV23-1 and TRBJ1-5; D remains unclear. TRBV23-1 is an open reading frame, and its role is uncertain. V was pared by 0 bases and J by 1 base, with 7 bases between. This CDR3 spans 15 amino acids. The CDR3 loop is CASSQSGASNQPQHF. For the CDR3, the DNA is TGCGCCAGCAGTCAATCCGGCGCGAGCAATCAGCCCCAGCATTTT.

V gene TRBV2 combines with J gene TRBJ2-1; 10 nucleotides agree with TRBD2. V was pared by 7 bases and J by 0 bases, with 6 bases of the junction left unmatched. CDR1 is SNHLY, CDR2 FYNNEI, per germline. There are 16 residues in the CDR3. CDR3 sequence: CASNGLAESSYNEQFF. The CDR3, as DNA: TGTGCCAGCAATGGACTAGCGGAGAGCTCCTACAATGAGCAGTTCTTC.

V gene TRBV18 combines with J gene TRBJ2-5, with unresolved D. The CDR3 covers 14 residues. V lost 0 bases, J lost 5 bases, and 10 bases lay in between. Germline V gives CDR1 KGHSH, CDR2 LQKENI. DNA for the CDR3: TGTGCCAGCTCACCACCTACTACTATCGAGACCCAGTACTTC. This gives the protein CASSPPTTIETQYF.

The count of this clone is one. The chain recombines TRBV18 with TRBJ2-3; possible D gene TRBD1, 7 bases. The CDR3 covers 15 residues. Trimming removed 0 bases from V and 3 bases from J, with 10 bases in between. Germline V lookup: CDR1 KGHSH, CDR2 LQKENI. This CDR3 reads CASSPPTGRTDTQYF. DNA of the CDR3: TGTGCCAGCTCACCACCGACAGGGAGGACAGATACGCAGTATTTT.

In DNA form, the CDR3 reads TGTGCCAGCAGTTACACCCGGGACGTAACTTCGACCCAGTACTTC. Translated: CASSYTRDVTSTQYF. V usage is TRBV6-5 and J usage is TRBJ2-5; tentatively, D is TRBD1 or TRBD2 (5 bases each). V lost 2 bases, J lost 7 bases, and 17 bases lay in between. CDR1 and CDR2 (germline): MNHEY, SVGAGI. CDR3 length: 15 residues.

The V call is TRBV7-9, the J call TRBJ2-4; possibly TRBD2 for D (5 bases). This CDR3 is built from 16 residues. CDR1 and CDR2 (germline): SEHNR, FQNEAQ (reference sequence). CDR3 in DNA: TGTGCAAGAGCTTGTCCGGGGATGTCGGCCAAAAACATTCAGTACTTC. This gives the protein CARACPGMSAKNIQYF.

The chain carries TRBV11-2 and TRBJ2-7, with D perhaps TRBD1 (6 bases). This CDR3 has 13 residues. Trimming took off 1 base at V and 4 bases at J, with 8 bases between the two ends. Germline V gene lookup returns CDR1 SGHAT and CDR2 FQNNGV. For the CDR3, the DNA is TGTGCCAGCAGCTTAGTACAGGGATACGAGCAGTACTTC. This sequence encodes CASSLVQGYEQYF.

The rearrangement uses TRBV7-9 and TRBJ2-3; D call uncertain. The V gene lost 5 bases and the J gene lost 6 bases, with 12 bases spanning the gap. This CDR3 is built from 13 residues. Germline CDR1 and CDR2: SEHNR and FQNEAQ (reference sequence). This CDR3 reads CASSTRSPDTQYF. The CDR3 DNA sequence: TGTGCCAGCAGCACCCGGTCCCCGGATACGCAGTATTTT.

The rearrangement joins TRBV29-1 to TRBJ2-7; TRBD2 aligns across 11 bases. V dropped 2 bases and J dropped 2; count of bases not matched to a gene: 5. From germline, CDR1 is SQVTM and CDR2 ANQGSEA. This CDR3 has 15 amino acids. The CDR3 DNA follows: TGCAGCGTTGAAATGACTAGCGGGAATGCCTACGAGCAGTACTTC. Translation: CSVEMTSGNAYEQYF.